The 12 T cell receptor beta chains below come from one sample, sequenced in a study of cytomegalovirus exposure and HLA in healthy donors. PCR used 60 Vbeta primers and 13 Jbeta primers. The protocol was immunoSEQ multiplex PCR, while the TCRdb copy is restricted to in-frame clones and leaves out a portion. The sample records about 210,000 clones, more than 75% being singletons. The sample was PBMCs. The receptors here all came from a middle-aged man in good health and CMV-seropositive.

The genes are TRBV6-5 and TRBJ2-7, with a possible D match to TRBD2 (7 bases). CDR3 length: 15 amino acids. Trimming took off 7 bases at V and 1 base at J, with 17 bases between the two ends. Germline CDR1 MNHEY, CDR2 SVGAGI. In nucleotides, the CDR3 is TGTGCCAGCACCCCGGAAGGGAGGGGGTCCTACGAGCAGTACTTC. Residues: CASTPEGRGSYEQYF.

The CDR3 reads CASSPPDWNEQFF. The CDR3 DNA is TGTGCCAGCAGCCCACCCGACTGGAATGAGCAGTTCTTC. The gene calls are TRBV7-2 and TRBJ2-1; D unclear. Trimming shortened V by 5 bases and J by 7 bases, and 12 bases separated the two germline ends. The germline V gene encodes CDR1 SGHTA and CDR2 FQGNSA. The CDR3 length is 13 residues.

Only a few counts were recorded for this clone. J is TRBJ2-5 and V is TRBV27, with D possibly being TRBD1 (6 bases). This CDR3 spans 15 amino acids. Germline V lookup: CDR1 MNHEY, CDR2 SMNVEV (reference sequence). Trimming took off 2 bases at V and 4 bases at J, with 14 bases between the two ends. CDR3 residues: CASSLRSGVRETQYF. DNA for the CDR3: TGTGCCAGCAGTTTAAGGTCAGGGGTCCGAGAGACCCAGTACTTC.

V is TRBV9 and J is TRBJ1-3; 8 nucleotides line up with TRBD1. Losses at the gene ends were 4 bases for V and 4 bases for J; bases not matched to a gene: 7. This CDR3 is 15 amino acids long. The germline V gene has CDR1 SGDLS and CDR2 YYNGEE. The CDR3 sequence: CASSHGQGDGNTIYF. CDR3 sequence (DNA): TGTGCCAGCAGCCACGGACAGGGAGACGGAAACACCATATATTTT.

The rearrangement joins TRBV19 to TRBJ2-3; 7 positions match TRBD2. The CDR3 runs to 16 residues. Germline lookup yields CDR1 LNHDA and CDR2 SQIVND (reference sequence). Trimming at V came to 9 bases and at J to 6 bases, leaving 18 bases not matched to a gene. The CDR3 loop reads CASHHGVSRGRDTQYF. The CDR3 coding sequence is TGTGCCAGCCATCATGGGGTGTCGCGGGGGAGGGATACGCAGTATTTT.

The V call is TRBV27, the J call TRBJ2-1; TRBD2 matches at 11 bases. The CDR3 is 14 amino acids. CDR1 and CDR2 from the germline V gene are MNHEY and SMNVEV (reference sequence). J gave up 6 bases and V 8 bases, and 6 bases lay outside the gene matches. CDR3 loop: CASALAGGGNEQFF. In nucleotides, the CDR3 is TGTGCCAGCGCCCTAGCGGGAGGAGGCAATGAGCAGTTCTTC.

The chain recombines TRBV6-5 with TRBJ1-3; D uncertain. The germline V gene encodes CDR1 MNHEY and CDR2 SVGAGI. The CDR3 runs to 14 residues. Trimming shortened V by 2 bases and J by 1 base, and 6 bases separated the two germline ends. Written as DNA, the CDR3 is TGTGCCAGCAGTTACCGAGGGTCTGGAAACACCATATATTTT. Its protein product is CASSYRGSGNTIYF.

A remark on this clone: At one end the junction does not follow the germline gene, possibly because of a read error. The CDR3 region has the DNA TGTGCCAGCACTCAGGGGGCTAACTATGGCTACCCCTTC. Encoded protein: CASTQGANYGYPF. The rearrangement links TRBV2 to TRBJ1-2, with TRBD1 matching 8 bases. CDR1 and CDR2 from the germline V gene are SNHLY and FYNNEI. There are 13 residues in the CDR3.

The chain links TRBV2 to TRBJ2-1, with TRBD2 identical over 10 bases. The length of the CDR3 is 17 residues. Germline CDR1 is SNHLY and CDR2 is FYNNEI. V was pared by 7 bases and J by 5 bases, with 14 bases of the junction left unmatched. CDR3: CASKQYSGRRFHNEQFF. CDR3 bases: TGTGCCAGCAAACAGTATAGCGGGAGGAGGTTCCACAATGAGCAGTTCTTC. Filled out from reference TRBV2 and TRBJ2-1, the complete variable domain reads EPEVTQTPSHQVTQMGQEVILRCVPISNHLYFYWYRQILGQKVEFLVSFYNNEISEKSEIFDDQFSVERPDGSNFTLKIRSTKLEDSAMYFCASKQYSGRRFHNEQFFGPGTRLTVL.

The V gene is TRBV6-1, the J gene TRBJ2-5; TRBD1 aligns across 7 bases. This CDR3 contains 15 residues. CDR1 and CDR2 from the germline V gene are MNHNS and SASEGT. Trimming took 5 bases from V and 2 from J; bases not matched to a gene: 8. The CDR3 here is CASSFRTGLQETQYF. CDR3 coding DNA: TGTGCCAGCAGTTTCCGGACAGGCCTGCAAGAGACCCAGTACTTC.

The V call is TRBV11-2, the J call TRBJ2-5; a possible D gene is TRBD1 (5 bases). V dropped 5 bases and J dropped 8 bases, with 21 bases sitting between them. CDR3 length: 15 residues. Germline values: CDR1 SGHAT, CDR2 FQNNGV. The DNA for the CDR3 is TGTGCCAGCAGCCAGCGACAAGGGGAACTTTTCACCCAGTACTTC. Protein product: CASSQRQGELFTQYF. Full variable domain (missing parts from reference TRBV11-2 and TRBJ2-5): EAGVAQSPRYKIIEKRQSVAFWCNPISGHATLYWYQQILGQGPKLLIQFQNNGVVDDSQLPKDRFSAERLKGVDSTLKIQPAKLEDSAVYLCASSQRQGELFTQYFGPGTRLLVL.

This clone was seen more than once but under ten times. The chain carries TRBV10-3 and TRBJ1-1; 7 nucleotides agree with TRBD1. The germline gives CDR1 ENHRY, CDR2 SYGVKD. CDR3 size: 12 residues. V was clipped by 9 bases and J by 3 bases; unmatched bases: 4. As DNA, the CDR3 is TGTGCCATTCGGGACAGCTACACTGAAGCTTTCTTT. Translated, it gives CAIRDSYTEAFF.